This is a list of T cell receptor beta chains from one sample in a study of control samples from healthy donors and cancer patients. The table came from immunoSEQ multiplex PCR; TCRdb's copy has only in-frame clones and leaves some out. The data contain about 160,000 clones, roughly 94% of them singletons. The sample taken for sequencing was blood. The receptors here all came from a woman aged 35 to 49 in good health. The CDR3 runs from the conserved cysteine through the conserved F or W. A D gene is named only where the DNA matches it firmly. Only some rows state a clone size, as once, few, many or a class for expanded clones.

DNA,CDR3,V,size,D,length,J
TGCGCCAGCAGCCAAGCGGTGGCTGAAAAACTGTTTTTT,CASSQAVAEKLFF,TRBV4-1,NA,NA,13,TRBJ1-4
TGTGCCAGCAGCCCGACCGGGACAGGTCGGCATGGCTACACCTTC,CASSPTGTGRHGYTF,TRBV3-1/TRBV3-2,once,TRBD1,15,TRBJ1-2
TGTGCCAGCAGCCATCCGATGGGAACGGCTGAAGCTTTCTTT,CASSHPMGTAEAFF,TRBV3-1/TRBV3-2,NA,NA,14,TRBJ1-1
TGTGCCAGCAGTTTCTTGGAGGGCGGGATAACTAATGAAAAACTGTTTTTT,CASSFLEGGITNEKLFF,TRBV27,NA,NA,17,TRBJ1-4
TGTGCCTGGACCCGGGCGGGACAGGTCTTTTCACCCCTCCACTTT,CAWTRAGQVFSPLHF,TRBV30,NA,TRBD1,15,TRBJ1-6
TGCAGCGTTGTTGTCACTGAAGCTTTCTTT,CSVVVTEAFF,TRBV29-1,NA,NA,10,TRBJ1-1
TGTGCCAGCAGACTGGGATCTTATAATTCACCCCTCCACTTT,CASRLGSYNSPLHF,TRBV6-4,NA,NA,14,TRBJ1-6
TGTGCCAGCAGCTTAGGGGCTAGCGGGTTACAGGGGAATGAGCAGTTCTTC,CASSLGASGLQGNEQFF,TRBV11-3,NA,NA,17,TRBJ2-1
TGTGCCAGCTCGCCTTCCCGAGACCTCACAGGGGGTAGATACAATGAGCAGTTCTTC,CASSPSRDLTGGRYNEQFF,TRBV18,NA,TRBD1,19,TRBJ2-1
TGTGCTAGTGGTTTGAAGTACGGTGGGCCTTACAATGAGCAGTTCTTC,CASGLKYGGPYNEQFF,TRBV12-5,NA,NA,16,TRBJ2-1
TGTGCCAGCAGCACTGCCTACGAGCAGTACTTC,CASSTAYEQYF,TRBV11-2,NA,NA,11,TRBJ2-7
TGTGCCAGCAACCGAGGACAGGGTAACTATGGCTACACCTTC,CASNRGQGNYGYTF,TRBV9,NA,TRBD1,14,TRBJ1-2
TGTGCCAGCAGCCACACGGGGGGGCGCCGTGGGACCCAGTACTTC,CASSHTGGRRGTQYF,TRBV3-1/TRBV3-2,NA,TRBD2,15,TRBJ2-5
TGTGCCAGCAAAGCCCTGACGTCACCCCTCCACTTT,CASKALTSPLHF,TRBV27,NA,NA,12,TRBJ1-6
TGTGCCAGCAGCCAAACGCGGTCCCGGGACAAATTTTTCCTGTTAAACACTGAAGCTTTCTTT,CASSQTRSRDKFFLLNTEAFF,TRBV3-1/TRBV3-2,NA,NA,21,TRBJ1-1
TGTGCCAGCAGCTTAGCGGGACGCGCCGGGGAGCTGTTTTTT,CASSLAGRAGELFF,TRBV7-2,once,NA,14,TRBJ2-2
TGCGCCAGCAGCCAAGATCCGGGTAGGGGTCAGCCCCAGCATTTT,CASSQDPGRGQPQHF,TRBV4-3,NA,NA,15,TRBJ1-5
TGTGCCAGCAGATCCCGGGGACTAGGGGAAGCGGGGGAGCAGTTCTTC,CASRSRGLGEAGEQFF,TRBV6-6,NA,TRBD2,16,TRBJ2-1
TGTGCCAGCAGCTCCAGGGCCGCGGGGTCTAGCAATCAGCCCCAGCATTTT,CASSSRAAGSSNQPQHF,TRBV7-9,few,NA,17,TRBJ1-5
TGTGCCAGCTCCCTGGCAGGGCTCCCCAACACTGAAGCTTTCTTT,CASSLAGLPNTEAFF,TRBV18,NA,NA,15,TRBJ1-1
TGTGCCACCAGCAGAACCGGGACCGAAGGCTCCTACGAGCAGTACTTC,CATSRTGTEGSYEQYF,TRBV15,NA,NA,16,TRBJ2-7
TGCGCCAGCAGCTTAGGACAGGGTTTTGGCTACACCTTC,CASSLGQGFGYTF,TRBV5-1,NA,TRBD1,13,TRBJ1-2
TGCGCCAGCAAGGGACAGGAAACTGGAAACACCATATATTTT,CASKGQETGNTIYF,TRBV10-2,NA,TRBD1,14,TRBJ1-3
TGTGCTAGCAGCTCCGAACCCGGGCTAGCGGGATATCAGACCCAGTACTTC,CASSSEPGLAGYQTQYF,TRBV7-7,once,TRBD2,17,TRBJ2-5
TGTGCCAGCAGCTTGGAGCGTAGCGAGACCCAGTACTTC,CASSLERSETQYF,TRBV5-5,NA,NA,13,TRBJ2-5
TGTGCCAGTAGTATAGGGTGGGACAGCTATGGCTACACCTTC,CASSIGWDSYGYTF,TRBV19,NA,TRBD1,14,TRBJ1-2
TGTGCCAGCAGCGGGGACAGCCGCCATCAGCCCCAGCATTTT,CASSGDSRHQPQHF,TRBV7-9,once,TRBD1,14,TRBJ1-5
TGTGCCAGCAGCTCGGGACGAGACAGGGAGAGTGGCTACACCTTC,CASSSGRDRESGYTF,TRBV7-2,NA,TRBD1,15,TRBJ1-2
TGTGCCAGCAGCTTAGGGCGACAGGGGATTGAAGCTTTCTTT,CASSLGRQGIEAFF,TRBV7-2,NA,TRBD1,14,TRBJ1-1
TGCGCCAGCAGCTTGGATCGGCAAAACATTCAGTACTTC,CASSLDRQNIQYF,TRBV5-1,NA,NA,13,TRBJ2-4
TGTGCCTGGGCCCCCCGCAGGAGCTCCTATAATTCACCCCTCCACTTT,CAWAPRRSSYNSPLHF,TRBV30,NA,NA,16,TRBJ1-6
TGTGCCAGCAGTTACTCGCCGGAAACTAATGAAAAACTGTTTTTT,CASSYSPETNEKLFF,TRBV6-6,NA,NA,15,TRBJ1-4
TGTGCCAGCAGCTCCGAGCGACAGGGAGAAAAACTGTTTTTT,CASSSERQGEKLFF,TRBV5-4,NA,TRBD1,14,TRBJ1-4
TGTGCCAGCAGCCAATTAAGGACCACTGCGAGCTCCTACAATGAGCAGTTCTTC,CASSQLRTTASSYNEQFF,TRBV3-1/TRBV3-2,NA,NA,18,TRBJ2-1
TGTGCCAGTAGCCTCTCGCCAGGGATCTACGAGCAGTACTTC,CASSLSPGIYEQYF,TRBV19,NA,NA,14,TRBJ2-7